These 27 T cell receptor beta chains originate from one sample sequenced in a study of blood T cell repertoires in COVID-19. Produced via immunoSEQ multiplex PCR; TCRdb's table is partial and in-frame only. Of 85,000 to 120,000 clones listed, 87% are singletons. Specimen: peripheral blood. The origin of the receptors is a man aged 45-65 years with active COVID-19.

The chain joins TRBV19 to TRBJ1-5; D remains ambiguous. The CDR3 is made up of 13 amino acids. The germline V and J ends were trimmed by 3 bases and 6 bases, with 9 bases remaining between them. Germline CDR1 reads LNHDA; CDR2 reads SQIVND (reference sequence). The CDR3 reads CASSIGRGQPQHF. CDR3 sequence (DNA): TGTGCCAGTAGTATTGGTCGGGGTCAGCCCCAGCATTTT.

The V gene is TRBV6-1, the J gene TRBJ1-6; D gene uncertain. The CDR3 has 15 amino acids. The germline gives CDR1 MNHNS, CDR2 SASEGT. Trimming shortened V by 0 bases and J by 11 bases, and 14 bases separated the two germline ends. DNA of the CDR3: TGTGCCAGCAGTGAAGCTACAGTGGATCGGACACCCCTCCACTTT. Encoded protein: CASSEATVDRTPLHF.

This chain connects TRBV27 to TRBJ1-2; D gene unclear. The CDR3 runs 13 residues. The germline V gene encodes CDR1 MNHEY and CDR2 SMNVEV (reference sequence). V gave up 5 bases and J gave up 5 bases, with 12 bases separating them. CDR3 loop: CASSPRASYGYTF. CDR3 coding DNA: TGTGCCAGCAGTCCTCGAGCTAGTTATGGCTACACCTTC.

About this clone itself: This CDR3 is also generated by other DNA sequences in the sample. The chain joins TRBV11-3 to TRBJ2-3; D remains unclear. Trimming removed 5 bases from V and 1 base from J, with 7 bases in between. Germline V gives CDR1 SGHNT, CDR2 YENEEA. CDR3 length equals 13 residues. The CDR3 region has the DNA TGTGCCAGCAGCCATAGAGGCACAGATACGCAGTATTTT. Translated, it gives CASSHRGTDTQYF. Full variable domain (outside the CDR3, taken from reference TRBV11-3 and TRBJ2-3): EAGVVQSPRYKIIEKKQPVAFWCNPISGHNTLYWYLQNLGQGPELLIRYENEEAVDDSQLPKDRFSAERLKGVDSTLKIQPAELGDSAVYLCASSHRGTDTQYFGPGTRLTVL.

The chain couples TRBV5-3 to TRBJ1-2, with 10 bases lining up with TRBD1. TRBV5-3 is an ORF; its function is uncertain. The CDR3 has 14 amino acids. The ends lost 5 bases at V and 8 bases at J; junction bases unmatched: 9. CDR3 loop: CARSSGTGALGYTF. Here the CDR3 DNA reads TGTGCCAGAAGTAGCGGGACAGGGGCCTTGGGCTACACCTTC.

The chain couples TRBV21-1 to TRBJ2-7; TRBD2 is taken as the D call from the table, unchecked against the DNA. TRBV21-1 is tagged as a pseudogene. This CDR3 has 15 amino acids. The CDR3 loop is CASSMSREQSYEQYF. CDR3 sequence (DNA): TGTGCCAGCAGCATGAGCCGGGAACAGTCCTACGAGCAGTACTTC.

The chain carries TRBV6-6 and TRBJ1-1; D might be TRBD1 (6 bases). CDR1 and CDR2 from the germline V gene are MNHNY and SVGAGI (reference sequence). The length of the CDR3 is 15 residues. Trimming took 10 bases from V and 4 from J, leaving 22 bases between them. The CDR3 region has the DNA TGTGCCATCTCGTCGCGGGGGGGCGCGACCACTGAAGCTTTCTTT. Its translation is CAISSRGGATTEAFF.

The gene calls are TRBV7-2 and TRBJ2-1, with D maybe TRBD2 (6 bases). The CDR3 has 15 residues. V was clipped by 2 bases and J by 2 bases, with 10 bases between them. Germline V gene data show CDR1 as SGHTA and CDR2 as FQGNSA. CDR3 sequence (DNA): TGTGCCAGCAGCTTATTTGCGGGGACCTACAATGAGCAGTTCTTC. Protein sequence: CASSLFAGTYNEQFF.

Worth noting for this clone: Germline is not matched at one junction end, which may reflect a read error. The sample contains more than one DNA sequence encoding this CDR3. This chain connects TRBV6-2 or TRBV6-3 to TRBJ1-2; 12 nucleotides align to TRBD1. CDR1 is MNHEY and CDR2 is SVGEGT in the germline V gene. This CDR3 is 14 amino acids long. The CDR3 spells CASSPGQGASGYTF. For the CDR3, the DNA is TGTGCCAGCAGCCCGGGACAGGGGGCCTCTGGCTACACTTTC.

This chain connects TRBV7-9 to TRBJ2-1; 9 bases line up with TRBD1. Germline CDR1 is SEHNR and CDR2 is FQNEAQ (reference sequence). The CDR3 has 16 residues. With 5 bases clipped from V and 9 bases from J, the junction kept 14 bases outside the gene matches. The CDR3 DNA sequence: TGTGCCAGCAGCCTCGACCCGGGACAGGGAACGAGTGAGCAGTTCTTC. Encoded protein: CASSLDPGQGTSEQFF.

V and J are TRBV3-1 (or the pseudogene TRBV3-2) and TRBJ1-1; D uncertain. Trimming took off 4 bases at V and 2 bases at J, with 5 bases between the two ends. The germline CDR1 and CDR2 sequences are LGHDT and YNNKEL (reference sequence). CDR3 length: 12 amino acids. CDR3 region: CASSLVNTEAFF. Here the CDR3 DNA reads TGTGCCAGCAGCCTCGTCAACACTGAAGCTTTCTTT.

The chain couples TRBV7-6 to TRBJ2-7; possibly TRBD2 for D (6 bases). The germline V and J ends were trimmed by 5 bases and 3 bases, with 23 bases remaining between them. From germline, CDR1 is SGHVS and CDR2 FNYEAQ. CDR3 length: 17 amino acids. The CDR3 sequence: CASSARLMEGTLYEQYF. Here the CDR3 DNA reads TGTGCCAGCAGCGCAAGATTGATGGAGGGAACGCTCTACGAGCAGTACTTC.

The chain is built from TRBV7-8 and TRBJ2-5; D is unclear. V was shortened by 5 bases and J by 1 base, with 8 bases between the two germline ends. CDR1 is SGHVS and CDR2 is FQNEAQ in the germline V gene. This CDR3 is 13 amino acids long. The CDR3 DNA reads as TGTGCCAGCAGCGTGGGCAGCCAAGAGACCCAGTACTTC. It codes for CASSVGSQETQYF.

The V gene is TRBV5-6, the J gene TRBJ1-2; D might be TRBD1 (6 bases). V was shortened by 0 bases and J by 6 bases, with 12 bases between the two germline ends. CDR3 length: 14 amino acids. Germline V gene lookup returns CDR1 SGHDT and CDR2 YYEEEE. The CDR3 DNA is TGTGCCAGCAGCTTGGGGACAGTAATGAATGGCTACACCTTC. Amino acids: CASSLGTVMNGYTF. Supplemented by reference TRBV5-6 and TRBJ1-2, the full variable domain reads DAGVTQSPTHLIKTRGQQVTLRCSPKSGHDTVSWYQQALGQGPQFIFQYYEEEERQRGNFPDRFSGHQFPNYSSELNVNALLLGDSALYLCASSLGTVMNGYTFGSGTRLTVV.

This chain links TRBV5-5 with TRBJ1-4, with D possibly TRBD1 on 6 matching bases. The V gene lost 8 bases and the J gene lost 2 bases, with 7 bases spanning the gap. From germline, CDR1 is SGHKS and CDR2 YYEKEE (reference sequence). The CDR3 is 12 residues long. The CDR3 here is CASGQTNEKLFF. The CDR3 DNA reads TGTGCCAGTGGACAGACTAATGAAAAACTGTTTTTT.

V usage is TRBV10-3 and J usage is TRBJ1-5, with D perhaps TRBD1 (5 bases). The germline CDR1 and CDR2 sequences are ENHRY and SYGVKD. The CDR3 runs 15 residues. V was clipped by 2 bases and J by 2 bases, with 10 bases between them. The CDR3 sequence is CAISEGGIGNQPQHF. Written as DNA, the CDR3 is TGTGCCATCAGTGAGGGGGGGATTGGCAATCAGCCCCAGCATTTT.

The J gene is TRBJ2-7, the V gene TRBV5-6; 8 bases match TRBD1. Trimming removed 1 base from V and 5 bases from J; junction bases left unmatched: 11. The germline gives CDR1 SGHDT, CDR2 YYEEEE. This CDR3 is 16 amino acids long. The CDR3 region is CASSLRPDRDRHEQYF. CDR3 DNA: TGTGCCAGCAGCTTGAGGCCGGACAGGGACCGGCACGAGCAGTACTTC.

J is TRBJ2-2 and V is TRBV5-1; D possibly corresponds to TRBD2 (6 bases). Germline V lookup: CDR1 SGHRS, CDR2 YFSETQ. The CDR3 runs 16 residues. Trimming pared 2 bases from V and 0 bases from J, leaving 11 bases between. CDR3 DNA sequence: TGCGCCAGCAGCTTCACCGGGACTTCGAACACCGGGGAGCTGTTTTTT. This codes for CASSFTGTSNTGELFF.

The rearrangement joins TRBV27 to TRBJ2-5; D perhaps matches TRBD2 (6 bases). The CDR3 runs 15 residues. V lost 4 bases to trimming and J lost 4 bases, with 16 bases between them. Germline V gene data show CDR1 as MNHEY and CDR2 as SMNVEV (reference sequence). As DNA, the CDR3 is TGTGCCAGCAGTTCCGGGACCGGGGGTCGAGAGACCCAGTACTTC. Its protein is CASSSGTGGRETQYF.

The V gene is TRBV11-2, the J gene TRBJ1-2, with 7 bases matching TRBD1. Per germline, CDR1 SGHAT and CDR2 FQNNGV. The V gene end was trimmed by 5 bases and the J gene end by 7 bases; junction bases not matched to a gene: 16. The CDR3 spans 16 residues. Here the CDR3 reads CASSGLVGRGLSGYTF. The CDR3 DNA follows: TGTGCCAGCAGCGGCCTAGTCGGAAGGGGGCTAAGTGGCTACACCTTC. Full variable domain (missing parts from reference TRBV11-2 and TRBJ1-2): EAGVAQSPRYKIIEKRQSVAFWCNPISGHATLYWYQQILGQGPKLLIQFQNNGVVDDSQLPKDRFSAERLKGVDSTLKIQPAKLEDSAVYLCASSGLVGRGLSGYTFGSGTRLTVV.

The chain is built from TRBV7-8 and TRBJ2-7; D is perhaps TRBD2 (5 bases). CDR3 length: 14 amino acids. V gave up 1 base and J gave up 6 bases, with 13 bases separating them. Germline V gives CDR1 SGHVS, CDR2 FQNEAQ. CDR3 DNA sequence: TGTGCCAGCAGCTTAGACCTGCTTGGAGGCGAGCAGTACTTC. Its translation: CASSLDLLGGEQYF.

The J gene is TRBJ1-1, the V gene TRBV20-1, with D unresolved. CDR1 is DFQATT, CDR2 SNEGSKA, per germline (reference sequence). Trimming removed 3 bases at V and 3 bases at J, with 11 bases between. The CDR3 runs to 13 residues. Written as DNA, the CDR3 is TGCAGTGCTAGTTACCGGTTCGACACTGAAGCTTTCTTT. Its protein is CSASYRFDTEAFF.

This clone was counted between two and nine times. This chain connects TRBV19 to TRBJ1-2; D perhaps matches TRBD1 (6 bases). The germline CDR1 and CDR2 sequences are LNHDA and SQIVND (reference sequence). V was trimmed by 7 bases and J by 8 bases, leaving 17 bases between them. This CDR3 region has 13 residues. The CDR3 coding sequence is TGTGCCAGTACCGAACAGGGAGTTGGAGGCTACACCTTC. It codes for CASTEQGVGGYTF.

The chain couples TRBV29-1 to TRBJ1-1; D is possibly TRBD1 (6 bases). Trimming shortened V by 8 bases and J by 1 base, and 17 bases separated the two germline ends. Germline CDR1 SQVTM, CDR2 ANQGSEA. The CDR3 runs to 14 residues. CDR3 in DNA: TGCAGCTCCCACCGGCGGGGGCGGAACACTGAAGCTTTCTTT. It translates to CSSHRRGRNTEAFF.

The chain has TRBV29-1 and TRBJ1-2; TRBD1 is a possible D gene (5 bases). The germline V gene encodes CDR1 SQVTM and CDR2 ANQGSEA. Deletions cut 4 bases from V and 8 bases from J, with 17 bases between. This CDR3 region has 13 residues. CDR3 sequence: CSVVVQQAGGYTF. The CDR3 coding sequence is TGCAGCGTTGTTGTTCAACAGGCGGGAGGCTACACCTTC.

In DNA form, the CDR3 reads TGTGCCAGCAGCCCCGGCGGGGCGTTTTACGAGCAGTACTTC. This translates into CASSPGGAFYEQYF. This rearrangement joins TRBV9 to TRBJ2-7, with D possibly matching TRBD2 (6 bases). Trimming removed 4 bases at V and 4 bases at J, with 15 bases between. In germline, CDR1 is SGDLS, CDR2 YYNGEE. The CDR3 covers 14 residues.

Here the CDR3 DNA reads TGTGCCAGCAGTCGGACACTTACGAACTCTGGGGCCAACGTCCTGACTTTC. Translating gives CASSRTLTNSGANVLTF. The chain combines TRBV6-2 or TRBV6-3 with TRBJ2-6; D perhaps matches TRBD1 (5 bases). The V gene lost 5 bases and the J gene lost 0 bases, with 14 bases spanning the gap. Germline V CDR1 and CDR2: MNHEY, SVGEGT. This CDR3 comprises 17 residues.